The entry below describes one T cell receptor beta chain. The antigen is not known. The data are from a study of esophageal squamous cell carcinoma under preoperative chemotherapy. TCRdb processed the PCR reads anew with MiXCR; each CDR3 protein has one entry. This sample yields tens of thousands of distinct CDR3 sequences, of which around 49% are seen a single time; more than 20% belongs to the top ten. Time point denoted: after preoperative PTX-NDP chemotherapy. Paclitaxel-nedaplatin chemotherapy was given to patients ahead of their surgery. Findings of the study overall: Abundant clones tended to shrink rather than expand after paclitaxel-nedaplatin. Chemotherapy was followed by significantly higher TCR diversity in peripheral T cells only, not tumor-infiltrating lymphocytes. After treatment, tumor-infiltrating lymphocytes apparently came partly from blood T cells.

V dropped 3 bases and J dropped 0 bases, with 6 bases sitting between them. Per germline, CDR1 LGHNT and CDR2 FRNRAP. There are 14 residues in the CDR3. This specimen was acquired from a patient given preoperative chemotherapy. The source of this sequence is a human donor with esophageal squamous cell carcinoma. The donor label of this sample is uncertain. The J gene is TRBJ2-4, the V gene TRBV12-5; D tentatively reads TRBD1 or TRBD2 (5 bases each). CDR3 amino acids: CASGLGTAKNIQYF. CDR3 DNA: TGTGCTAGTGGTTTAGGGACAGCCAAAAACATTCAGTACTTC.